The entry below describes one T cell receptor (beta chain). Seattle enrolled patients during active infection and tracked them longitudinally. This sample is part of a study of blood T cell repertoires in COVID-19. Study overall: COVID-19 samples collected from the United States, Italy and Spain covered acute and convalescent phases. Nucleic acid was either cDNA or gDNA, and it came from T cells, B-cell-depleted T cells, or PBMCs.

In the authors' methods: For nucleated cells, counts were estimated from reference gene primer amplification. Clones were sequenced by immunoSEQ multiplex PCR, and TCRdb holds only the in-frame ones, with some missing. V and J calls and clone size are those listed in that table; D and trimming were worked out from the DNA. The sample shows 130,000 or so clones, approximately 90% of them seen only once. Germline CDR1 reads SGHTA; CDR2 reads FQGTGA. This CDR3 contains 13 residues. V was pared by 5 bases and J by 7 bases, with 2 bases of the junction left unmatched. This clonotype originated in a man aged 55 to 70 with COVID-19, enrolled during active disease. Sequencing was performed on peripheral blood. The gene calls are TRBV7-3 and TRBJ2-2, with 9 nucleotides matching TRBD2. CDR3 amino acids: CASSLAGIGELFF. Written as DNA, the CDR3 is TGTGCCAGCAGCCTAGCGGGGATCGGGGAGCTGTTTTTT.